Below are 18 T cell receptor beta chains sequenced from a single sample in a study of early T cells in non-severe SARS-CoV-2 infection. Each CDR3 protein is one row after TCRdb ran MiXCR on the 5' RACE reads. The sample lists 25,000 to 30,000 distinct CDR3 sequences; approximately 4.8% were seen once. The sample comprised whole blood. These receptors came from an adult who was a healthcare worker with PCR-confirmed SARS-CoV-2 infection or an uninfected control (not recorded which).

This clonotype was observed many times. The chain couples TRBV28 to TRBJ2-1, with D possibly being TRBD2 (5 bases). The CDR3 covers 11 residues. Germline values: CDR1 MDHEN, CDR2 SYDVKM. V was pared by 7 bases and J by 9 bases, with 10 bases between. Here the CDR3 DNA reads TGTGCCAGCAATGTGGGAGTTGAGCAGTTCTTC. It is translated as CASNVGVEQFF.

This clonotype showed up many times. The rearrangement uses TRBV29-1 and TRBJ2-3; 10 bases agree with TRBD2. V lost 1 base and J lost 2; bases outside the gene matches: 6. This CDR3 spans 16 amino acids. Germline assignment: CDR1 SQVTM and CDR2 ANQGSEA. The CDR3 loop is CSVEVGAGGSTDTQYF. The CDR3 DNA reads TGCAGCGTTGAAGTAGGAGCGGGAGGGTCCACAGATACGCAGTATTTT.

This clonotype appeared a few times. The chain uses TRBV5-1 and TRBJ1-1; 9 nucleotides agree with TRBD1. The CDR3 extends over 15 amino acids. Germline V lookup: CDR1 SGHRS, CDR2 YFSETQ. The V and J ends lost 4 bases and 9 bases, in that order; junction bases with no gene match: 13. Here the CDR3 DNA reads TGCGCCAGCAGCCTGGCTACCGGGACAGGGTACAAAGCTTTCTTT. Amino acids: CASSLATGTGYKAFF.

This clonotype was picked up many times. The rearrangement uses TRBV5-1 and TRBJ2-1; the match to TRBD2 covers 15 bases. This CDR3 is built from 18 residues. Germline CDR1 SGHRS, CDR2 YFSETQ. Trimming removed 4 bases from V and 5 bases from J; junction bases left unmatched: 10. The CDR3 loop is CASSKGLAGGSQDNEQFF. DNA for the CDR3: TGCGCCAGCAGCAAAGGACTAGCGGGAGGGTCCCAGGACAATGAGCAGTTCTTC.

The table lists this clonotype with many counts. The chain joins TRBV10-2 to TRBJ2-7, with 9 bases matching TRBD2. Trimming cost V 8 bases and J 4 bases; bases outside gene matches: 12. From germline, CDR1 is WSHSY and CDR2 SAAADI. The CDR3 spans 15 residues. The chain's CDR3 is CASGQWVAGEYEQYF. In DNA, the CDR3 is TGCGCCAGCGGGCAGTGGGTAGCGGGGGAATACGAGCAGTACTTC.

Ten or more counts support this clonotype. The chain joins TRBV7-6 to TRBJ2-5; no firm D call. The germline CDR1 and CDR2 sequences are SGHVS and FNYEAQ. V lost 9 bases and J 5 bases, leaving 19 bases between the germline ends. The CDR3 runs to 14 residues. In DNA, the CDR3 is TGTGCCAGTTCCCCTCTTGATATAAGCGAGACCCAGTACTTC. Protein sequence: CASSPLDISETQYF. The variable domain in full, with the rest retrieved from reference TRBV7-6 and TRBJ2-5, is GAGVSQSPRYKVTKRGQDVALRCDPISGHVSLYWYRQALGQGPEFLTYFNYEAQQDKSGLPNDRFSAERPEGSISTLTIQRTEQRDSAMYRCASSPLDISETQYFGPGTRLLVL.

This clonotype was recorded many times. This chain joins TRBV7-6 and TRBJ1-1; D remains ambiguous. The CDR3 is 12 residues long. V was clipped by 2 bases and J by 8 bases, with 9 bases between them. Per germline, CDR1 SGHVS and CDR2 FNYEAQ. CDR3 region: CASSLSPAEAFF. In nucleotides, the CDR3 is TGTGCCAGCAGCTTATCACCGGCGGAAGCTTTCTTT.

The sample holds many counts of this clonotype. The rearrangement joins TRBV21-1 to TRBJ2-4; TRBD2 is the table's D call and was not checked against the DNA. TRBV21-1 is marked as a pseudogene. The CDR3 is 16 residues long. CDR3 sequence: CASSKDTSGRKNIQYF. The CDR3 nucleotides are TGTGCCAGCAGCAAAGACACTAGCGGGAGAAAAAACATTCAGTACTTC.

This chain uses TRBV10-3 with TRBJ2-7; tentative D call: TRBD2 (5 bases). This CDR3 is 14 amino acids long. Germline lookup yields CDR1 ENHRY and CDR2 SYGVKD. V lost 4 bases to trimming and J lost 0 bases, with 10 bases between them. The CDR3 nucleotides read TGTGCCATCAGTGGGTCCGGGATCTCCTACGAGCAGTACTTC. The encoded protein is CAISGSGISYEQYF.

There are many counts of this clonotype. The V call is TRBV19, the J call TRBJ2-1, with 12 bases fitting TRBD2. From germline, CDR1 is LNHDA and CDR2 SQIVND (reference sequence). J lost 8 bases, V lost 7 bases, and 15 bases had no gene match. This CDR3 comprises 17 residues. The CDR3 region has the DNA TGTGCCAGTAAATCTCGGCTAGCGGGAGGGCCGAGGGATGAGCAGTTCTTC. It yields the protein CASKSRLAGGPRDEQFF.

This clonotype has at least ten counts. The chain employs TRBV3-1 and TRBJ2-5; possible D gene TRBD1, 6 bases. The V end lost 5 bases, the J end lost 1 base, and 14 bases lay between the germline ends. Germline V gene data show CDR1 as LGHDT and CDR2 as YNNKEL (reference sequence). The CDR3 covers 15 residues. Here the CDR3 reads CASSWGPAPQETQYF. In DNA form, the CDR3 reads TGTGCCAGCAGCTGGGGGCCTGCACCCCAAGAGACCCAGTACTTC.

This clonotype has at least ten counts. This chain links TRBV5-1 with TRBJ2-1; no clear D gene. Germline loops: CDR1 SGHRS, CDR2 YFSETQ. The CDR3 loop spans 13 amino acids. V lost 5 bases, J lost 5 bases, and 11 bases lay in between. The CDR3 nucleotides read TGCGCCAGCAGGTTGCGGCCCGACAATGAGCAGTTCTTC. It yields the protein CASRLRPDNEQFF.

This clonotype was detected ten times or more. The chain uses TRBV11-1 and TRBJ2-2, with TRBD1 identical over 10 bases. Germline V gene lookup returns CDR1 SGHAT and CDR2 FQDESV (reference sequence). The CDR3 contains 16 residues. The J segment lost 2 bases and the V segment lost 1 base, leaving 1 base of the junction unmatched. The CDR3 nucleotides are TGTGCCAGCAGCTTAGGACAGGGGGCCAACACCGGGGAGCTGTTTTTT. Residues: CASSLGQGANTGELFF.

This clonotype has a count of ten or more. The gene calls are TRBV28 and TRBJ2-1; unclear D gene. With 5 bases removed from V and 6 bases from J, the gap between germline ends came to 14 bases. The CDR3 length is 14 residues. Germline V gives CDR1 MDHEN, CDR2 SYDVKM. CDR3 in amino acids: CASSEMDRRNEQFF. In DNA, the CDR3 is TGTGCCAGCAGTGAAATGGATCGACGCAATGAGCAGTTCTTC.

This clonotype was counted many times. The CDR3 here is CASSQAWANQPQHF. CDR3 bases: TGTGCCAGCAGCCAAGCGTGGGCTAATCAGCCCCAGCATTTT. The rearrangement joins TRBV3-1 to TRBJ1-5; D uncertain. The V gene lost 1 base and the J gene lost 4 bases, with 8 bases spanning the gap. Per germline, CDR1 LGHDT and CDR2 YNNKEL (reference sequence). The CDR3 consists of 14 residues.

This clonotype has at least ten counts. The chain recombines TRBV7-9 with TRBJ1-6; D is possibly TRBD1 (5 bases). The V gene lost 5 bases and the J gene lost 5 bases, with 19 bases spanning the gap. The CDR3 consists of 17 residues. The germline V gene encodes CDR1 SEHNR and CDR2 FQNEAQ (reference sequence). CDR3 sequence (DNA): TGTGCCAGCAGCCACCCCAATGACAGTCCTCATAATTCACCCCTCCACTTT. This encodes CASSHPNDSPHNSPLHF.

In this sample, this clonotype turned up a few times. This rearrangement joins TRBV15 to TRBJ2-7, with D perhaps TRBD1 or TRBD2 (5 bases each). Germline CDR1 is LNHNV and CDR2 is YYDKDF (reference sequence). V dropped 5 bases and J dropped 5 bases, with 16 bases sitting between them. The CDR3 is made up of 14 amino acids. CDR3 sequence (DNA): TGTGCCACCAGCCCGCACAGGAGGAGCGACGAGCAGTACTTC. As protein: CATSPHRRSDEQYF.

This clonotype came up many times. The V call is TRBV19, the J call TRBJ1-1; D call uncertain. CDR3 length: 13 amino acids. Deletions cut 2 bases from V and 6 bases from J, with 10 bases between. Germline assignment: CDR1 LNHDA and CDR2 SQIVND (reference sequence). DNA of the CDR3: TGTGCCAGTAGTATACACTGGTCGGCTGAAGCTTTCTTT. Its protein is CASSIHWSAEAFF.